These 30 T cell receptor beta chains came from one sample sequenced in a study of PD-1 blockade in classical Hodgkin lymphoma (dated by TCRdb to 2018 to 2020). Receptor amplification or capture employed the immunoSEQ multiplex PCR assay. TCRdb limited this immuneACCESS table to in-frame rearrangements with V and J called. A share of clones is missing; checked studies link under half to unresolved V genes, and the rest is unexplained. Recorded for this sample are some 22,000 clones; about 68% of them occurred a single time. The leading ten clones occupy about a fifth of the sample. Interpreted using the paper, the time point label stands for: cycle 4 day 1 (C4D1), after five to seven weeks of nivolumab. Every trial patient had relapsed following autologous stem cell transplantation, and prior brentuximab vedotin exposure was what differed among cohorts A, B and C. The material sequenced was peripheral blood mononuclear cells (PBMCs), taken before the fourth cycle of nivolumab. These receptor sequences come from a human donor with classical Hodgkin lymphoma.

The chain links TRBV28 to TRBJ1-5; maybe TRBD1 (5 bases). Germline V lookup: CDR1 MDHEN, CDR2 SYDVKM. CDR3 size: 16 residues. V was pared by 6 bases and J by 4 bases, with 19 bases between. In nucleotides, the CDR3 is TGTGCCAGCAGCACCTCGGGGGTGCCAAAAAATCAGCCCCAGCATTTT. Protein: CASSTSGVPKNQPQHF.

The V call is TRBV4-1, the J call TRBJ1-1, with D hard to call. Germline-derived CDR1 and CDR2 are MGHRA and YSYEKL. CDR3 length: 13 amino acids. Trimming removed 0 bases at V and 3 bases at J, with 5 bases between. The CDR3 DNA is TGCGCCAGCAGCCAAGAACTGGACACTGAAGCTTTCTTT. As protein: CASSQELDTEAFF.

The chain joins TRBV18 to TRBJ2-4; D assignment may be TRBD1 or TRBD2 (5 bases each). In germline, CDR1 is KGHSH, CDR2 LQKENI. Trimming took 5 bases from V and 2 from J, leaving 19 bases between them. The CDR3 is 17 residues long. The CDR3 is CASSILQGPGPKNIQYF. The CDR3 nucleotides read TGTGCCAGCTCAATCCTTCAGGGACCCGGGCCCAAAAACATTCAGTACTTC.

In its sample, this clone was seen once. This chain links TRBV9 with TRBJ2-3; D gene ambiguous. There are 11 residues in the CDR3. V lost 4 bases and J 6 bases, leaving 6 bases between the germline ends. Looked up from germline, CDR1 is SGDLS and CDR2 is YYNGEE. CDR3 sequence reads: CASSPRDTQYF. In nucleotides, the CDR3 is TGTGCCAGCAGCCCCCGCGATACGCAGTATTTT.

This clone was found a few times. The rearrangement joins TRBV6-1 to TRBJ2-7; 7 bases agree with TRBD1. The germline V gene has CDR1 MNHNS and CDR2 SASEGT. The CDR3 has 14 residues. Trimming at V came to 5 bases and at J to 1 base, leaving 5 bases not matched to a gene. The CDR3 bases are TGTGCCAGCAGTACAGGGGTAGTTTCCTACGAGCAGTACTTC. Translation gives CASSTGVVSYEQYF.

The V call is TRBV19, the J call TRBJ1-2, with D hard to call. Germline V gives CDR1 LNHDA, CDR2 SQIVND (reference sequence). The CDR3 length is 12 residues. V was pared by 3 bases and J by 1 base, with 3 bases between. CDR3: CASSMINYGYTF. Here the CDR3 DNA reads TGTGCCAGTAGTATGATTAACTATGGCTACACCTTC.

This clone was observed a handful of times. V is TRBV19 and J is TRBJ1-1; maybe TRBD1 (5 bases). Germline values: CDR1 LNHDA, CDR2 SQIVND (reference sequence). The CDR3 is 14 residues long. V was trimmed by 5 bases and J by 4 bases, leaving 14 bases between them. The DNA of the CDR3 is TGTGCCAGTAGTTCGCGGGAAGGGACCACTGAAGCTTTCTTT. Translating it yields CASSSREGTTEAFF.

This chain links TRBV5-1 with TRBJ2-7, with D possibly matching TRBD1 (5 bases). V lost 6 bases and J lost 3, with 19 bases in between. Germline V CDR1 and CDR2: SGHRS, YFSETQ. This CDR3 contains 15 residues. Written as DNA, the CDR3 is TGCGCCAGCACCCCCCAGGGTTCGGTCTACTACGAGCAGTACTTC. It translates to CASTPQGSVYYEQYF. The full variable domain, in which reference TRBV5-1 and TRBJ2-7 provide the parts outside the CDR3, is KAGVTQTPRYLIKTRGQQVTLSCSPISGHRSVSWYQQTPGQGLQFLFEYFSETQRNKGNFPGRFSGRQFSNSRSEMNVSTLELGDSALYLCASTPQGSVYYEQYFGPGTRLTVT.

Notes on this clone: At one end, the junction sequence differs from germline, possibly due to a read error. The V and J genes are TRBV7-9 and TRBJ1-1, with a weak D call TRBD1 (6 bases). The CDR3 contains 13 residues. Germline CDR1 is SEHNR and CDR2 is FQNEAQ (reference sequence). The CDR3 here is CASSLVGGTPSVF. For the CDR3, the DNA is TGTGCCAGCAGCTTAGTAGGGGGGACCCCGTCTGTCTTT.

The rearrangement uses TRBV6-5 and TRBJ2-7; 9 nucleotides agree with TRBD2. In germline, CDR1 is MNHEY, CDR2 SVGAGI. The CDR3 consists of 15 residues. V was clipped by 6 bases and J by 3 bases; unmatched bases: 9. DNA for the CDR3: TGTGCCAGCAGCGATAGCGGGAGTAAGATCTACGAGCAGTACTTC. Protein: CASSDSGSKIYEQYF.

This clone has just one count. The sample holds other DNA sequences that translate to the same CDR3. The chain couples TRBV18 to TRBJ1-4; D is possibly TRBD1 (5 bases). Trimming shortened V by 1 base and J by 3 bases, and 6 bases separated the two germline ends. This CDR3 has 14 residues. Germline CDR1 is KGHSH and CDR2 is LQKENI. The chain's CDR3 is CASSPRGSNEKLFF. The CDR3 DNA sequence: TGTGCCAGCTCACCACGGGGGTCTAATGAAAAACTGTTTTTT.

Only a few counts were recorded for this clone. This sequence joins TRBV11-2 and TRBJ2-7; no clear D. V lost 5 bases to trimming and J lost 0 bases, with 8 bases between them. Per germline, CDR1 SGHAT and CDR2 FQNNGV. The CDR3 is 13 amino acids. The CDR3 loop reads CASSRPDSYEQYF. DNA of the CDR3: TGTGCCAGCAGCCGACCCGACTCCTACGAGCAGTACTTC.

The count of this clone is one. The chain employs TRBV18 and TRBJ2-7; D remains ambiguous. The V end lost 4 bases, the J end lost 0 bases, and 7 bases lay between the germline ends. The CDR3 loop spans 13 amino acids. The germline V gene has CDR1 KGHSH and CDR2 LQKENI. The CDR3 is CASSLGPSYEQYF. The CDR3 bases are TGTGCCAGCTCACTGGGTCCCTCCTACGAGCAGTACTTC.

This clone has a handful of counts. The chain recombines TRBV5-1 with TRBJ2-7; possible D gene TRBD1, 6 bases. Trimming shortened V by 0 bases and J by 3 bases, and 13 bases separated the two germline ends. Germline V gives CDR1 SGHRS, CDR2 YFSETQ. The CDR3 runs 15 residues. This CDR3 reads CASSLAGAFGYEQYF. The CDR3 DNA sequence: TGCGCCAGCAGCTTGGCAGGGGCGTTTGGCTACGAGCAGTACTTC.

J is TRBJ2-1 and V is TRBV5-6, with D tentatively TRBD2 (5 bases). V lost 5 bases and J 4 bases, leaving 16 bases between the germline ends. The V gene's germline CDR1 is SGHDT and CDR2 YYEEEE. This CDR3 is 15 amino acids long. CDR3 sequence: CASRARGRDYNEQFF. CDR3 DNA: TGTGCCAGCAGGGCCCGTGGGAGAGATTACAATGAGCAGTTCTTC.

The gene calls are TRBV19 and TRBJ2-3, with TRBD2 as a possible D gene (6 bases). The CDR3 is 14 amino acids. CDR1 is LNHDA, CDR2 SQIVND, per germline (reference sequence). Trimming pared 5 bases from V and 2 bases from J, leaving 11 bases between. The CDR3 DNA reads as TGTGCCAGTAGTCTCCGGGGGTACACAGATACGCAGTATTTT. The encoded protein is CASSLRGYTDTQYF.

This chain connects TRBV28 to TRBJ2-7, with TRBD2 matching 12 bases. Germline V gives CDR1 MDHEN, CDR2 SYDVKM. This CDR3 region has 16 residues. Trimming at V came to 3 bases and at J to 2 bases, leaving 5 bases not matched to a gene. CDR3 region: CASSLALAGGAYEQYF. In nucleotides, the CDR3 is TGTGCCAGCAGTTTGGCACTAGCGGGAGGTGCCTACGAGCAGTACTTC.

The CDR3 DNA is TGTGCCAGCAGGACAAGAGGGGCGGGAGGGAAAGAGACCCAGTACTTC. It specifies CASRTRGAGGKETQYF. This chain joins TRBV6-6 and TRBJ2-5; 9 bases fit TRBD2. Germline-derived CDR1 and CDR2 are MNHNY and SVGAGI (reference sequence). Losses at the gene ends were 6 bases for V and 3 bases for J; bases not matched to a gene: 11. The CDR3 is made up of 16 amino acids.

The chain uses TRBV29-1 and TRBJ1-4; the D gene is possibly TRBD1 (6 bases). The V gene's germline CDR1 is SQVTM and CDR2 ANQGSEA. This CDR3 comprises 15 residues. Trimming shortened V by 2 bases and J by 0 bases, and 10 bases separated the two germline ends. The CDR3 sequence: CSVEIGTTTNEKLFF. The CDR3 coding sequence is TGCAGCGTTGAAATCGGGACAACAACTAATGAAAAACTGTTTTTT.

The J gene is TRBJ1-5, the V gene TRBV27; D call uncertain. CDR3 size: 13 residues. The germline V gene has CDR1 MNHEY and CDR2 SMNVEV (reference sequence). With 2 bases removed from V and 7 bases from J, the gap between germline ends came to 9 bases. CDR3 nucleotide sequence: TGTGCCAGCAGTTTAGTGGGTTTCCAGCCCCAGCATTTT. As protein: CASSLVGFQPQHF.

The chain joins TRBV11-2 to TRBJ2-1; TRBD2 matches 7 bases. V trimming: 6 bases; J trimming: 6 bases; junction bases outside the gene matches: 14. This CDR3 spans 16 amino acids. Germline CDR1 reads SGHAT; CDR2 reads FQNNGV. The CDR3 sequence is CASSSGEVAGRNEQFF. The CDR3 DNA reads TGTGCCAGCAGTTCCGGGGAGGTAGCGGGTCGCAATGAGCAGTTCTTC.

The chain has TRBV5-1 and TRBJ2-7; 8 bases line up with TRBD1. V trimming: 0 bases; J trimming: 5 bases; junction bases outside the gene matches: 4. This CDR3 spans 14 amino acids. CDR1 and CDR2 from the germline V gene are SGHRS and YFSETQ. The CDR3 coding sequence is TGCGCCAGCAGCTTGGCCGTGGACAGGGACGAGCAGTACTTC. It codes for CASSLAVDRDEQYF.

The CDR3 loop is CASRLAGDYEQYF. For the CDR3, the DNA is TGTGCCAGCAGGTTAGCGGGAGATTACGAGCAGTACTTC. The rearrangement links TRBV6-1 to TRBJ2-7; 9 bases map to TRBD2. V shed 6 bases, J shed 4 bases, and the junction held 4 bases outside the gene matches. Germline CDR1 is MNHNS and CDR2 is SASEGT. This CDR3 has 13 amino acids.

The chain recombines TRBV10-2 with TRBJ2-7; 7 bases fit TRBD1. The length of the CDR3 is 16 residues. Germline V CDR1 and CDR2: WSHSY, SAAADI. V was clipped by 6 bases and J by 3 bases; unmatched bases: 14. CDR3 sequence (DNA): TGCGCCAGCAGAGATACCTACGGGACAGCAGACTACGAGCAGTACTTC. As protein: CASRDTYGTADYEQYF.

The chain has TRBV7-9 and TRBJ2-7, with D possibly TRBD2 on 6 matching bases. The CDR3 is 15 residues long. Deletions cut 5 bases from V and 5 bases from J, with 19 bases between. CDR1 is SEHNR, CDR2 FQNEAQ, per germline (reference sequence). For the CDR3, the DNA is TGTGCCAGCAGCCCCTGGGGTAGCGGAGATGACGAGCAGTACTTC. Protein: CASSPWGSGDDEQYF.

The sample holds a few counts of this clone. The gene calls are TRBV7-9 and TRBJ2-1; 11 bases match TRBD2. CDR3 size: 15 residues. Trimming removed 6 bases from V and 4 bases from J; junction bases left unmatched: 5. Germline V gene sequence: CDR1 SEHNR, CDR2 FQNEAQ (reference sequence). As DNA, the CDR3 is TGTGCCAGCAGAGCTAGCGGGAGGCTGTACAATGAGCAGTTCTTC. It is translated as CASRASGRLYNEQFF. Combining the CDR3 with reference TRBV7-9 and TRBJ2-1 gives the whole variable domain DTGVSQNPRHKITKRGQNVTFRCDPISEHNRLYWYRQTLGQGPEFLTYFQNEAQLEKSRLLSDRFSAERPKGSFSTLEIQRTEQGDSAMYLCASRASGRLYNEQFFGPGTRLTVL.

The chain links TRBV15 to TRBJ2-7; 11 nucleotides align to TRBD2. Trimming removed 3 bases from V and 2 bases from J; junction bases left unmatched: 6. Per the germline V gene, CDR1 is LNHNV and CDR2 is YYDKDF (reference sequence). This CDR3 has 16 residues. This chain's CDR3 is CATSSRGLAETYEQYF. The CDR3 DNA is TGTGCCACCAGCAGCCGGGGACTAGCGGAAACCTACGAGCAGTACTTC.

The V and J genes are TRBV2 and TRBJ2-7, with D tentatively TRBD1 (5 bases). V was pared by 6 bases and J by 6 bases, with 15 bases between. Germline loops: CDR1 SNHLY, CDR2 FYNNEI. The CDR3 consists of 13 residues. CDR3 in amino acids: CASRAGLQFEQYF. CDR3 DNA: TGTGCCAGCAGAGCAGGGTTACAGTTCGAGCAGTACTTC. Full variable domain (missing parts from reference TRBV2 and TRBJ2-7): EPEVTQTPSHQVTQMGQEVILRCVPISNHLYFYWYRQILGQKVEFLVSFYNNEISEKSEIFDDQFSVERPDGSNFTLKIRSTKLEDSAMYFCASRAGLQFEQYFGPGTRLTVT.

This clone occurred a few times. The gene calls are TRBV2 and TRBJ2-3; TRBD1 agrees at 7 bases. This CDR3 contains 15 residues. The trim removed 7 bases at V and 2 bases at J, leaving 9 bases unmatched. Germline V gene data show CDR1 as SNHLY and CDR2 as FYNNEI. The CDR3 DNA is TGTGCCAGCACGCCGACAGGGTCCCACACAGATACGCAGTATTTT. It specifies CASTPTGSHTDTQYF.

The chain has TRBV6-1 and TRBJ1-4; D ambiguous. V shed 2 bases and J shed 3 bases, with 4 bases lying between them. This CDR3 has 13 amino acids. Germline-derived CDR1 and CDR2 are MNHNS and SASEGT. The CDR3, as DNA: TGTGCCAGCAGTGAAACATCTAATGAAAAACTGTTTTTT. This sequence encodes CASSETSNEKLFF.